This T cell receptor beta chain stems from a study of OX40 agonist ivuxolimab in advanced cancers. Broadly, across the study: Ivuxolimab, which targeted the costimulatory receptor OX40 (CD134), was an agonistic, fully human IgG2 monoclonal antibody. Intravenous ivuxolimab was administered to patients every 2 weeks at six dose levels: 0.01, 0.1, 0.3, 1.5, 3 and 10 mg/kg. Of the approximately 53 patients in dose escalation, 19 had hepatocellular carcinoma, around 15 had melanoma, 9 had renal cell carcinoma and 9 had head and neck cancer. A male proportion of about 79% and a mean age of roughly 55 years, ranging from about 23 to 90, were recorded for the dose-escalation cohort. Patients were allowed to have had prior anti-PD-1, anti-PD-L1 or anti-CTLA-4 therapy, and less than 45% of the dose-escalation patients had previously received checkpoint inhibitors. Three dose-escalation patients achieved partial responses, one with hepatocellular carcinoma and two with cutaneous melanoma. Peripheral TCRbeta sequencing was intended to test whether TCR sequence diversity was altered and clonal T-cell expansion was caused by ivuxolimab. The monotherapy dose-escalation portion (N of about 52 patients) of the phase I ivuxolimab trial is reported in the paper.

This clone was picked up a small number of times. The target of this receptor is not known. Per-nucleotide qualities are absent, and no much larger clonotype sits a single base away. The CDR3 has 13 amino acids, counting the end cysteine and phenylalanine. Only the CDR3 DNA stays, 39 bases, in frame from base 1. Relative to germline, V is 2 bases shorter and J is 3 bases shorter, with 4 bases between their ends. According to the germline V gene, CDR1 reads SGHTA and CDR2 reads FQGTGA. For sequencing of the TCRbeta CDR3 region, genomic DNA was extracted from the sorted cells. The immunoSEQ Assay was used for sequencing of TCRbeta CDR3 regions. In TCRdb, the immuneACCESS table is reduced to in-frame sequences with V and J assigned. These tables do not hold every clone; where another copy was compared, an unresolved V gene accounts for under half, and the others remain unexplained. This sample comprises some 60,000 clones, over 80% of them detected only once. Jointly, the top ten make up around 4.5% of the sample.

Patients with a history of autoimmune disease or receiving systemic immunosuppression were excluded from the trial. In every dose cohort, peripheral blood was drawn for TCR sequencing at baseline, cycle 4 day 1, and cycle 7 day 1. The samples were drawn from a first-in-human, open-label, multicenter phase I dose-escalation trial of ivuxolimab. Adults with locally advanced or metastatic melanoma, renal cell, hepatocellular, or head and neck squamous cell carcinoma were enrolled in the trial. CD4+ and CD8+ T cells were sorted separately from peripheral blood before TCR sequencing. General conclusions and limits of the study: Clonal expansion of both CD4+ and CD8+ blood T cells was observed from baseline to week 6 at doses 0.1 to 3.0 mg/kg. After ivuxolimab, expanded clones were on average more numerous among CD8+ T cells than among CD4+ T cells. In the 0.1-3.0 mg/kg groups, partial responders were among the patients with the lowest normalized peripheral clonal expansion, particularly in CD8+ T cells. Low levels of normalized T-cell clonal expansion were also seen in some patients who did not respond. Which antigens the clonally expanded peripheral T cells were specific for was not determined.

The rearranged segments are TRBV7-3 and TRBJ2-2; too little of a D gene remains to name it. This sequence originates from an adult with an advanced solid tumor such as melanoma, head and neck, liver or kidney cancer. The sample was CD4+ or CD8+ T cells sorted from blood, taken in a trial of the OX40 agonist ivuxolimab. The nucleotide sequence is TGTGCCAGCAGCTTAGCAGACACCGGGGAGCTGTTTTTT. Its product reads: CASSLADTGELFF.